This TCR beta chain comes out of a study of blood T cell repertoires in COVID-19. This table comes from immunoSEQ multiplex PCR, and its TCRdb copy is limited to in-frame clones, with some not included. The sample lists 220,000 or so clones, 88% occurring once. V was shortened by 2 bases and J by 4 bases, with 13 bases between the two germline ends. The CDR3 has 14 residues. Looked up from germline, CDR1 is SGDLS and CDR2 is YYNGEE. The age range of participants was about 18 to 95 years, with residence in approximately 25 US areas. This clonotype was obtained from a woman aged 50 to 60 with acute COVID-19. The specimen sequenced was PBMCs or T cells enriched from blood (not recorded which). This chain joins TRBV9 and TRBJ2-7; D possibly corresponds to TRBD1 (6 bases). This CDR3 reads CASSVGTLSYEQYF. CDR3 nucleotide sequence: TGTGCCAGCAGCGTCGGGACATTGTCATACGAGCAGTACTTC.